One sample yielded the 11 T cell receptor beta chains listed below, sequenced in a study of PD-L1 blockade in urothelial cancer. The data were produced by immunoSEQ multiplex PCR, yet TCRdb's version contains in-frame clones alone and is incomplete. The sample includes under 85,000 clones, approximately 90% seen only once; the top ten take roughly 0.8%. Noted time point: peripheral blood 6 weeks after treatment start. The material sequenced was PBMCs, taken around atezolizumab (anti-PD-L1) treatment. These receptors were taken from an elderly woman with urothelial cancer.

Only a few counts were recorded for this clone. The V gene is TRBV30, the J gene TRBJ1-3; D uncertain. The CDR3 is 14 amino acids. Trimming cost V 5 bases and J 0 bases, with 11 bases left between them. Germline CDR1 reads GTSNPN; CDR2 reads SVGIG (reference sequence). CDR3 DNA: TGTGCCTGGGGCAGGTCGATCTCTGGAAACACCATATATTTT. Residues: CAWGRSISGNTIYF. The full variable domain, its missing parts supplied by reference TRBV30 and TRBJ1-3, is SQTIHQWPATLVQPVGSPLSLECTVEGTSNPNLYWYRQAAGRGLQLLFYSVGIGQISSEVPQNLSASRPQDRQFILSSKKLLLSDSGFYLCAWGRSISGNTIYFGEGSWLTVV.

V is TRBV28 and J is TRBJ2-7; tentatively, D is TRBD2 (5 bases). The CDR3 is 15 residues long. In germline, CDR1 is MDHEN, CDR2 SYDVKM. Trimming removed 6 bases from V and 0 bases from J, with 15 bases in between. CDR3 DNA: TGTGCCAGCAGAGCTGGGTCGGGGAGCTCCTACGAGCAGTACTTC. As protein: CASRAGSGSSYEQYF. The full variable domain, rest sourced from reference TRBV28 and TRBJ2-7, is DVKVTQSSRYLVKRTGEKVFLECVQDMDHENMFWYRQDPGLGLRLIYFSYDVKMKEKGDIPEGYSVSREKKERFSLILESASTNQTSMYLCASRAGSGSSYEQYFGPGTRLTVT.

V and J are TRBV18 and TRBJ2-1, with 10 positions matching TRBD2. The V segment lost 3 bases and the J segment 5 bases; nucleotides outside the gene matches: 7. The CDR3 loop spans 16 amino acids. Per germline, CDR1 KGHSH and CDR2 LQKENI. CDR3 coding DNA: TGTGCCAGCTCACCGATGGGACTAGCGCAAAACAATGAGCAGTTCTTC. This translates into CASSPMGLAQNNEQFF.

V and J are TRBV7-2 and TRBJ2-1, with 11 bases fitting TRBD2. In germline, CDR1 is SGHTA, CDR2 FQGNSA. CDR3 length: 15 amino acids. V lost 1 base and J lost 9; bases outside the gene matches: 5. The CDR3 DNA is TGTGCCAGCAGCTTAGATGGTAGCGGGAGGGGTGAGCAGTTCTTC. Its translation: CASSLDGSGRGEQFF.

The rearrangement links TRBV18 to TRBJ2-7; tentative D call: TRBD2 (6 bases). The CDR3 spans 15 residues. The V end lost 3 bases, the J end lost 6 bases, and 18 bases lay between the germline ends. The germline V gene encodes CDR1 KGHSH and CDR2 LQKENI. CDR3 region: CASSPAAGRRSEQYF. The CDR3 DNA reads TGTGCCAGCTCACCGGCTGCCGGGAGAAGATCCGAGCAGTACTTC.

This rearrangement joins TRBV7-9 to TRBJ1-2, with D possibly matching TRBD1 (5 bases). The germline V gene has CDR1 SEHNR and CDR2 FQNEAQ (reference sequence). The CDR3 spans 13 residues. The V gene lost 5 bases and the J gene lost 4 bases, with 11 bases spanning the gap. The CDR3 loop reads CASSPDSFYGYTF. The CDR3 nucleotides are TGTGCCAGCAGCCCCGACAGCTTCTATGGCTACACCTTC. Drawing the rest from reference TRBV7-9 and TRBJ1-2, the complete variable domain is DTGVSQNPRHKITKRGQNVTFRCDPISEHNRLYWYRQTLGQGPEFLTYFQNEAQLEKSRLLSDRFSAERPKGSFSTLEIQRTEQGDSAMYLCASSPDSFYGYTFGSGTRLTVV.

The chain links TRBV7-9 to TRBJ2-5, with TRBD2 matching 13 bases. Unmatched junction bases numbered 14, after V lost 2 bases and J lost 5 bases. The length of the CDR3 is 19 residues. Germline V gene data show CDR1 as SEHNR and CDR2 as FQNEAQ (reference sequence). DNA for the CDR3: TGTGCCAGCAGCTTATCCCTGGGACTAGCGGGGAGGTGGAGGGAGACCCAGTACTTC. This codes for CASSLSLGLAGRWRETQYF.

The chain uses TRBV29-1 and TRBJ2-7, with a weak D call TRBD1 (6 bases). The ends were cut back, 5 bases at V and 0 bases at J, with 11 bases in the middle. CDR1 is SQVTM, CDR2 ANQGSEA, per germline. This CDR3 comprises 13 residues. CDR3 coding DNA: TGCAGCGTTACAGGGAGAGGCTCCTACGAGCAGTACTTC. It is translated as CSVTGRGSYEQYF.

The chain combines TRBV7-6 with TRBJ2-5, with D maybe TRBD2 (7 bases). V shed 5 bases and J shed 0 bases, with 13 bases lying between them. Germline values: CDR1 SGHVS, CDR2 FNYEAQ. CDR3 length: 15 amino acids. The CDR3: CASSKGGANQETQYF. The CDR3 DNA reads TGTGCCAGCAGCAAGGGGGGGGCGAACCAAGAGACCCAGTACTTC.

This clone was picked up one time. The chain couples TRBV19 to TRBJ1-4; 9 positions agree with TRBD1. V lost 5 bases, J lost 10 bases, and 8 bases stayed unmatched. Per the germline V gene, CDR1 is LNHDA and CDR2 is SQIVND (reference sequence). This CDR3 has 14 residues. CDR3 sequence: CASSPGTGIGKLFF. DNA of the CDR3: TGTGCCAGTAGTCCCGGGACAGGGATTGGAAAACTGTTTTTT.

CDR3 protein: CASSLGRLAGSTDTQYF. The DNA of the CDR3 is TGTGCCAGCAGCTTAGGGAGACTAGCGGGAAGCACAGATACGCAGTATTTT. V is TRBV11-2 and J is TRBJ2-3, with 11 bases lining up with TRBD2. The CDR3 loop spans 17 amino acids. J gave up 0 bases and V 1 base, and 3 bases lay outside the gene matches. Germline V CDR1 and CDR2: SGHAT, FQNNGV.